This TCR beta chain was recovered during a study of monozygotic twins with inflammatory bowel disease. General study points: It was observed that concordant and discordant twins did not differ in repertoire similarity, possibly given limited power.

Researchers used about 3,500 ng of total RNA for each TCR library. TCRdb re-called the 5' RACE reads, yielding one record per CDR3 amino acid sequence without DNA. This sample's table has 200,000 to 250,000 distinct CDR3 sequences. Blood, 2 to 2.5 ml, was drawn per donor. About this clonotype: Its antigen is still unknown.

The germline V gene encodes CDR1 PRHDT and CDR2 FYEKMQ (reference sequence). The CDR3 is 15 amino acids. V is TRBV13 and J is TRBJ2-5; without DNA, the TCRdb call of TRBD1 cannot be checked. Sequencing was done on a sample of blood. The TCR sequence derives from a human donor with ulcerative colitis or Crohn's disease, or a healthy co-twin of an affected twin (not recorded which). The CDR3 here is CASTLRVAGKETQYF.